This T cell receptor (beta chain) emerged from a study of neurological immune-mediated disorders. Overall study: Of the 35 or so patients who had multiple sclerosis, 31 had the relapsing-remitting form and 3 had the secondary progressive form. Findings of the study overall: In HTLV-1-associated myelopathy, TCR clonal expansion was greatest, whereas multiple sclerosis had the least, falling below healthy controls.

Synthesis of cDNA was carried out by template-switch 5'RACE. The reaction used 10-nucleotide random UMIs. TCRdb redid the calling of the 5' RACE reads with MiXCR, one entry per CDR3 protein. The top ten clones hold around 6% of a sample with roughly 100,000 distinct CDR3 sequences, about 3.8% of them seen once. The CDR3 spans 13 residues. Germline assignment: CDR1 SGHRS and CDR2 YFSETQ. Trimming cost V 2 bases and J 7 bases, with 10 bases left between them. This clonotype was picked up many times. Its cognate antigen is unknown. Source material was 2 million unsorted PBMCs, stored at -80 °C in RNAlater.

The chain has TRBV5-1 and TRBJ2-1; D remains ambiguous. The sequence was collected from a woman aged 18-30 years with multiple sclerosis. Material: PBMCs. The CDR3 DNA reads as TGCGCCAGCAGCTTCCCGCTTCGGAATGAGCAGTTCTTC. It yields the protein CASSFPLRNEQFF.